This entry is about one TCR beta chain. V lost 5 bases and J lost 4, with 3 bases in between. Germline V gene data show CDR1 as MGHRA and CDR2 as YSYEKL. This CDR3 comprises 11 residues. This entry comes from a study of T cell clones after liver transplantation. About the research overall: Samples came from ITN030ST, which attempted immunosuppression withdrawal within 2 years of liver transplantation. Subjects received no induction therapy and standard immunosuppression until randomization at 12-24 months post-transplant.

Only in-frame clones appear in the TCRdb table, and some are missing; sequencing was by immunoSEQ multiplex PCR. Among 20,000 to 25,000 clones listed, about 94% were seen once. The gene calls are TRBV4-1 and TRBJ2-1; no clear D. This TCR was recovered from a human patient who received a liver transplant. Some T cells may be supplied by the graft donor. The material sequenced was CD8+ T cells from blood, taken roughly 25 months after liver transplant. In nucleotides, the CDR3 is TGCGCCAGCAGCTCTTACAATGAGCAGTTCTTC. Translating gives CASSSYNEQFF.